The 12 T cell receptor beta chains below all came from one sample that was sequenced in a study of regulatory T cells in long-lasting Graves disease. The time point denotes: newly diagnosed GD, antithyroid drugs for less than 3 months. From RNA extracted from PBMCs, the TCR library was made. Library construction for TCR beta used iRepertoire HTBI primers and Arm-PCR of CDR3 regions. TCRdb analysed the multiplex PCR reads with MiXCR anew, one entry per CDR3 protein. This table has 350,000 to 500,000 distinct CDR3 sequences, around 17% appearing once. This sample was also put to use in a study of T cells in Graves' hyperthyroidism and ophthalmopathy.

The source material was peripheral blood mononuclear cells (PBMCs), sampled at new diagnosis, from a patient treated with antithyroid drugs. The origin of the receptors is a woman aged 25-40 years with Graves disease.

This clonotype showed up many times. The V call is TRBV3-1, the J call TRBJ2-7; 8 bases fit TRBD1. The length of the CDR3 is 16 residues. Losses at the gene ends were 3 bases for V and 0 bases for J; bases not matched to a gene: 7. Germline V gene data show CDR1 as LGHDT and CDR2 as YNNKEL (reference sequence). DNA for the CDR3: TGTGCCAGCAGCCATACCTGGACAGGGACCTCCTACGAGCAGTACTTC. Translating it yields CASSHTWTGTSYEQYF.

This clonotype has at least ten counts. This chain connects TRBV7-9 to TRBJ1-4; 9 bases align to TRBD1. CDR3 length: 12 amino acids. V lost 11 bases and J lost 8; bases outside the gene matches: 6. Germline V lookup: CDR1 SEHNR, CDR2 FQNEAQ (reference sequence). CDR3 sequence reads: CAGTGLDEKLFF. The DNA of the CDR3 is TGTGCCGGGACAGGGCTAGACGAAAAACTGTTTTTT.

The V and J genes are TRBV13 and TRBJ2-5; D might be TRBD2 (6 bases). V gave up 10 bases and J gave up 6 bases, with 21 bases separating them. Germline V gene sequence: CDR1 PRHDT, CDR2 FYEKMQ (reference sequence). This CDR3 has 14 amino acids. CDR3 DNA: TGTGCCACTAGCCGGCGACTAGTCACACAGACCCAGTACTTC. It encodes CATSRRLVTQTQYF.

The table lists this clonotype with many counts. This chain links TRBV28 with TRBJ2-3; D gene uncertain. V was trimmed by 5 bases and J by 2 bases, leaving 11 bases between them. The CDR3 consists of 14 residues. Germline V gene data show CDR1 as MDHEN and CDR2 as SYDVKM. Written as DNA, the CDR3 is TGTGCCAGCAGTCCGGGTTACCACACAGATACGCAGTATTTT. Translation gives CASSPGYHTDTQYF.

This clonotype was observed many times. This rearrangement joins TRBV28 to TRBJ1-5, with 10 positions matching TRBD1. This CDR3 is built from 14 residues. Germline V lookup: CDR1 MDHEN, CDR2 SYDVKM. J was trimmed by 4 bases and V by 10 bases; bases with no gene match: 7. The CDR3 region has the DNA TGTGCCACCCAAGGGGGACAGGGGAATCAGCCCCAGCATTTT. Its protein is CATQGGQGNQPQHF.

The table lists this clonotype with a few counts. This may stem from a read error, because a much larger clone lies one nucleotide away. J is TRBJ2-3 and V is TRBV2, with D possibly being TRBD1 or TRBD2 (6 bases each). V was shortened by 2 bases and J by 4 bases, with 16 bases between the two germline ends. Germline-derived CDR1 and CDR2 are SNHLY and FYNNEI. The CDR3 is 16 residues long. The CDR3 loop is CASSEFGGRKSDTQYF. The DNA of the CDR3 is TGTGCCAGCAGTGAATTCGGGGGCCGTAAGTCAGATACGCAGTATTTT. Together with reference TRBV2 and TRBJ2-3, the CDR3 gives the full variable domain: EPEVTQTPSHQVTQMGQEVILRCVPISNHLYFYWYRQILGQKVEFLVSFYNNEISEKSEIFDDQFSVERPDGSNFTLKIRSTKLEDSAMYFCASSEFGGRKSDTQYFGPGTRLTVL.

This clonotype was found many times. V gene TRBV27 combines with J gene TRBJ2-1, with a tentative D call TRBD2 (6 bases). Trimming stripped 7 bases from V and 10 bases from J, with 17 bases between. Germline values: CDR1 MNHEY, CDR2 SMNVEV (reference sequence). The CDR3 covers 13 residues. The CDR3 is CASNRPGALEQFF. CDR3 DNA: TGTGCCAGCAACCGACCGGGAGCGTTGGAGCAGTTCTTC.

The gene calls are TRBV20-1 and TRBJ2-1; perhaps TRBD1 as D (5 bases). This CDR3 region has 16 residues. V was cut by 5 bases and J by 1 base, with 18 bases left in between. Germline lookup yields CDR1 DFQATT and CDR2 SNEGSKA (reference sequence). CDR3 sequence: CSAASQGRVSYNEQFF. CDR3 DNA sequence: TGCAGTGCTGCAAGTCAGGGCCGGGTTTCCTACAATGAGCAGTTCTTC.

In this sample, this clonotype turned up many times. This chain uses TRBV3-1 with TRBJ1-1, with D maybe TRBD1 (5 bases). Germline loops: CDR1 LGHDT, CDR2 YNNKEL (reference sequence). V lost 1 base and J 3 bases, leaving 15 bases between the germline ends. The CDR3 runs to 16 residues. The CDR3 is CASSQGWGREYTEAFF. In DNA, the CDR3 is TGTGCCAGCAGCCAAGGTTGGGGCAGGGAGTACACTGAAGCTTTCTTT.

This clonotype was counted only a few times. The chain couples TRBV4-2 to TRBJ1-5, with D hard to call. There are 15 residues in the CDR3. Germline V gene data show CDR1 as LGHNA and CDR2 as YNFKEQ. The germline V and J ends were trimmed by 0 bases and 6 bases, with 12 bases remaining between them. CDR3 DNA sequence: TGTGCCAGCAGCCAAGATCGTCACCTCCCTCAGCCCCAGCATTTT. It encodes CASSQDRHLPQPQHF.

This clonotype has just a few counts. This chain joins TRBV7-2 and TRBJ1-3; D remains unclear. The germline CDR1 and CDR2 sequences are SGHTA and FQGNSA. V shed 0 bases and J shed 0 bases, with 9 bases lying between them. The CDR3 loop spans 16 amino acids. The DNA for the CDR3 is TGTGCCAGCAGCTTAGCGCGCGCAGGCTCTGGAAACACCATATATTTT. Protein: CASSLARAGSGNTIYF.

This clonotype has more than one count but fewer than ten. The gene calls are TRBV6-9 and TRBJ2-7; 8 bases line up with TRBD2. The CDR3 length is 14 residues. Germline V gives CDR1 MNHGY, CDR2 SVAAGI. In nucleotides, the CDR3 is TGTACCACCTGTATGACGGCGGGAGGTCTCGAGCAGTACTTC. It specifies CTTCMTAGGLEQYF.